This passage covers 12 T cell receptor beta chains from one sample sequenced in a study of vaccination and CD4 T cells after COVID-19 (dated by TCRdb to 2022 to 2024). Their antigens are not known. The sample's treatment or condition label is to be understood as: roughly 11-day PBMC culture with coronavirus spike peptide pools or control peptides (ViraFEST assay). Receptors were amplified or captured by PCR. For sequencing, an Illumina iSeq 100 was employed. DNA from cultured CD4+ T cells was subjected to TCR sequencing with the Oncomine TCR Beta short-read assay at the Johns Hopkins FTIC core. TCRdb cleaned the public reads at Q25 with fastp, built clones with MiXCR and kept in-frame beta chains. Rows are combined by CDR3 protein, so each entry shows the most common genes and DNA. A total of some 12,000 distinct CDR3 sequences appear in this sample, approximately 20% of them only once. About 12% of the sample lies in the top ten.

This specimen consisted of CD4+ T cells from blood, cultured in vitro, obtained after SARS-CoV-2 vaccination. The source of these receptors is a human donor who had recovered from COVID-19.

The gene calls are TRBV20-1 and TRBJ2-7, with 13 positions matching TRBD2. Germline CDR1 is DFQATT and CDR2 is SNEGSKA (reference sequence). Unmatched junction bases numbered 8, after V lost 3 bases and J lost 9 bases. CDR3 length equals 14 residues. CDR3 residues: CSARGTSGKGWQYF. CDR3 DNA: TGCAGTGCTAGGGGGACTAGCGGGAAGGGATGGCAGTACTTC.

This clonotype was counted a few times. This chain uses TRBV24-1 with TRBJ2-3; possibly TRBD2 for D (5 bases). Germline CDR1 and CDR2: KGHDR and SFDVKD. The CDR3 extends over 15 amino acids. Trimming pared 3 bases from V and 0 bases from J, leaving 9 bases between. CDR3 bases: TGTGCCACCAGTGATCCCAGGACTAGCACAGATACGCAGTATTTT. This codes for CATSDPRTSTDTQYF.

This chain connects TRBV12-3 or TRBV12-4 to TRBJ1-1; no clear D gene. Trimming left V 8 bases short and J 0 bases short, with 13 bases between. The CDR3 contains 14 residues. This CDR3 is CASCGGWVNTEAFF. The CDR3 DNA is TGTGCCAGCTGTGGAGGGTGGGTGAACACTGAAGCTTTCTTT.

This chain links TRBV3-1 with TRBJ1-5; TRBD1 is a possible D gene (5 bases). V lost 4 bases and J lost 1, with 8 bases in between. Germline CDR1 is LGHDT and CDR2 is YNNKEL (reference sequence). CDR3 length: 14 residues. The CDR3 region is CASSPGPSNQPQHF. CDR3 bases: TGTGCCAGCAGCCCGGGACCGAGCAATCAGCCCCAGCATTTT.

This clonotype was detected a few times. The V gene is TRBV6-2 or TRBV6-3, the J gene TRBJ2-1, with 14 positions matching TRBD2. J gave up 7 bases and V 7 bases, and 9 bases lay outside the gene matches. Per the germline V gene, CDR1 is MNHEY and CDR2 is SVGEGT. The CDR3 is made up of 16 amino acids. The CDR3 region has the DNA TGTGCCAGCACCAACGGACTAGCGGGAGGAGGGAATGAGCAGTTCTTC. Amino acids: CASTNGLAGGGNEQFF.

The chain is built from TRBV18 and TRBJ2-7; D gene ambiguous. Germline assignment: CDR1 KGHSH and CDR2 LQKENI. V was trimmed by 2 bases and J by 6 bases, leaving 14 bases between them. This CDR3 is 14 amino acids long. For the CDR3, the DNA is TGTGCCAGCTCACCAGGCCTCGACCCCAGCGAGCAGTACTTC. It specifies CASSPGLDPSEQYF.

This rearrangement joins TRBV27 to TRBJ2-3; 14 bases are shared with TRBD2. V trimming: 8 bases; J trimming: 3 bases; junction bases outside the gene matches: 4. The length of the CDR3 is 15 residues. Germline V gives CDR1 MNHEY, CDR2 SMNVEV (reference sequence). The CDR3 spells CASSGLAGETDTQYF. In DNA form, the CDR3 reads TGTGCCAGCTCGGGACTAGCGGGAGAGACAGATACGCAGTATTTT.

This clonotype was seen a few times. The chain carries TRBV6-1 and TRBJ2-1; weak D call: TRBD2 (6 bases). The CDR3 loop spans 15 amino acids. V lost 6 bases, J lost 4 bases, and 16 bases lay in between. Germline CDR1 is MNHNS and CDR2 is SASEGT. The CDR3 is CASSPEAGHYNEQFF. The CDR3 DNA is TGTGCCAGCAGCCCCGAGGCGGGGCATTACAATGAGCAGTTCTTC.

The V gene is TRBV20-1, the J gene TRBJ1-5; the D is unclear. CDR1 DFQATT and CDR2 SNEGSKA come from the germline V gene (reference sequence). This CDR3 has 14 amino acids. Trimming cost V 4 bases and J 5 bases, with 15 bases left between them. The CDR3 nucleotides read TGCAGTGCTAAAAACTCGCGAGGGTATCAGCCCCAGCATTTT. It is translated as CSAKNSRGYQPQHF.

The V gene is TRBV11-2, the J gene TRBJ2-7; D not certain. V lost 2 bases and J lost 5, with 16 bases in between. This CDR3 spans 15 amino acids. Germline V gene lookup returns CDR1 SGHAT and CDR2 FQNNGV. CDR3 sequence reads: CASSLLSTVFHEQYF. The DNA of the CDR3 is TGTGCCAGCAGCTTATTGTCTACAGTTTTTCACGAGCAGTACTTC.

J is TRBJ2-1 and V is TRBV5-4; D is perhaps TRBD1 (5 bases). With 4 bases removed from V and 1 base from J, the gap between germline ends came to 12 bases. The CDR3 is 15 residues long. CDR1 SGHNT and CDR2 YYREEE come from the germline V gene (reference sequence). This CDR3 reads CASSLSSGSYNEQFF. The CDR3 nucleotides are TGTGCCAGCAGCCTTTCATCAGGGTCCTACAATGAGCAGTTCTTC.

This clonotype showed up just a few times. The CDR3 sequence: CASSGASAGTPHYEQYF. In DNA, the CDR3 is TGTGCCAGCAGTGGGGCTTCGGCGGGTACTCCCCACTACGAGCAGTACTTC. V gene TRBV6-4 combines with J gene TRBJ2-7; weak D call: TRBD2 (5 bases). Per the germline V gene, CDR1 is MRHNA and CDR2 is SNTAGT. The CDR3 sequence is 17 residues long. Trimming removed 4 bases at V and 3 bases at J, with 22 bases between.